This T cell receptor (beta chain) was documented in a study of T-cell reconstitution after alpha-beta-depleted transplantation in children. Findings and caveats of the study: Two months or so post-transplant, alpha-beta T cells reportedly derived from several hundred expanded graft clones.

TCRbeta library preparation incorporated unique molecular identifiers. In TCRdb, the PCR reads were re-called with MiXCR into one record per CDR3 protein. This table holds around 31,000 distinct CDR3 sequences, 5% to 7.5% found once. Concerning this clonotype: Its antigen remains unidentified.

The sequenced sample was peripheral blood, obtained 60 days after TCRalphabeta/CD19-depleted stem cell transplant. The TCR originated in a child less than two years old who had a stem cell transplant for acute myeloid leukemia, so the T cells may come from the graft donor.

This CDR3 is CATSDPVGRPPGELFF. The CDR3 DNA reads TGTGCCACCAGTGACCCCGTGGGGAGGCCACCCGGGGAGCTGTTTTTT. The V gene is TRBV24-1, the J gene TRBJ2-2, with D perhaps TRBD2 (6 bases). Germline V gene data show CDR1 as KGHDR and CDR2 as SFDVKD. V was trimmed by 4 bases and J by 6 bases, leaving 17 bases between them. The CDR3 has 16 residues.